These 24 T cell receptor beta chains share one sample of origin, sequenced in a study of cytomegalovirus exposure and HLA in healthy donors. Amplification used 60 Vbeta primers and 13 Jbeta primers. Some clones are missing from TCRdb's copy, which holds only in-frame ones; the method was immunoSEQ multiplex PCR. The sample yields around 76,000 clones, around three quarters seen once. Material for sequencing was PBMCs. Source of these receptors: a woman aged 45-60 years in good health and CMV-seropositive.

The gene calls are TRBV30 and TRBJ2-7; possible D gene TRBD1, 5 bases. This CDR3 is 11 amino acids long. From germline, CDR1 is GTSNPN and CDR2 SVGIG (reference sequence). V lost 1 base and J lost 4, with 5 bases in between. This CDR3 is CAWSEGYEQYF. In nucleotides, the CDR3 is TGTGCCTGGAGTGAGGGGTACGAGCAGTACTTC.

This clone showed up just a few times. The J gene is TRBJ1-2, the V gene TRBV7-2, with 7 bases that match TRBD1. Unmatched junction bases numbered 4, after V lost 2 bases and J lost 4 bases. CDR3 length: 14 residues. Germline CDR1 and CDR2: SGHTA and FQGNSA. CDR3 sequence (DNA): TGTGCCAGCAGCTTAACAGGGGAAGCCTATGGCTACACCTTC. This sequence encodes CASSLTGEAYGYTF.

The CDR3 nucleotides read TGCGCCAGCAGCTTGGAGTCGGCAGGGGGGGGCTACACCTTC. The encoded protein is CASSLESAGGGYTF. The rearrangement uses TRBV5-1 and TRBJ1-2, with TRBD1 identical over 7 bases. Germline V gives CDR1 SGHRS, CDR2 YFSETQ. The V gene end was trimmed by 0 bases and the J gene end by 8 bases; junction bases not matched to a gene: 7. The CDR3 covers 14 residues.

The chain has TRBV18 and TRBJ1-4, with D possibly matching TRBD1 (5 bases). Germline loops: CDR1 KGHSH, CDR2 LQKENI. V dropped 6 bases and J dropped 6 bases, with 11 bases sitting between them. There are 13 residues in the CDR3. The CDR3 DNA sequence: TGTGCCAGCTCTAGCAGGGTTGATGAAAAACTGTTTTTT. Its translation: CASSSRVDEKLFF.

This clone was seen a single time. The chain couples TRBV11-2 to TRBJ1-3, with 7 nucleotides matching TRBD1. The CDR3 runs 16 residues. V was clipped by 4 bases and J by 9 bases; unmatched bases: 15. Germline assignment: CDR1 SGHAT and CDR2 FQNNGV. The CDR3 nucleotides are TGTGCCAGCAGCTCCCGGGGACAGTTCTGGAAAGGCACCATATATTTT. Translating gives CASSSRGQFWKGTIYF.

This rearrangement joins TRBV4-2 to TRBJ1-5; D gene uncertain. The CDR3 consists of 15 residues. Germline CDR1 is LGHNA and CDR2 is YNFKEQ. Trimming cost V 0 bases and J 2 bases, with 8 bases left between them. CDR3 bases: TGTGCCAGCAGCCAAGACGGGGAGGGCAATCAGCCCCAGCATTTT. Protein sequence: CASSQDGEGNQPQHF.

J is TRBJ1-2 and V is TRBV30; TRBD1 aligns across 7 bases. The CDR3 sequence is 14 residues long. Germline CDR1 and CDR2: GTSNPN and SVGIG (reference sequence). Germline trimming cut 2 bases from V and 2 bases from J; bases unmatched to any gene: 5. The CDR3 coding sequence is TGTGCCTGGAGTCAAAGACAGGGCAACTATGGCTACACCTTC. Translated, it gives CAWSQRQGNYGYTF.

This clone was counted at least ten times. CDR3 coding DNA: TGCGCCAGCAGCTTGGGGGGAGGGGAGGGCTACGAGCAGTACTTC. Translating it yields CASSLGGGEGYEQYF. The chain recombines TRBV5-1 with TRBJ2-7, with 7 nucleotides matching TRBD2. This CDR3 has 15 amino acids. Unmatched junction bases numbered 6, after V lost 0 bases and J lost 3 bases. The germline V gene encodes CDR1 SGHRS and CDR2 YFSETQ.

The chain combines TRBV5-6 with TRBJ1-2; possibly TRBD1 for D (5 bases). The CDR3 is 14 residues long. With 1 base removed from V and 8 bases from J, the gap between germline ends came to 15 bases. Germline V CDR1 and CDR2: SGHDT, YYEEEE. In nucleotides, the CDR3 is TGTGCCAGCAGCTTGAGGCTCCAGGGAAGCGGCTACACCTTC. Translated, it gives CASSLRLQGSGYTF.

This clone turned up a few times. The V gene is TRBV6-1, the J gene TRBJ1-1; D is possibly TRBD1 (5 bases). CDR3 length: 12 residues. The ends were cut back, 6 bases at V and 1 base at J, with 6 bases in the middle. Germline V lookup: CDR1 MNHNS, CDR2 SASEGT. CDR3 in amino acids: CASRTGNTEAFF. The DNA for the CDR3 is TGTGCCAGCAGAACAGGGAACACTGAAGCTTTCTTT.

This rearrangement joins TRBV4-2 to TRBJ2-1; 10 bases align to TRBD1. J gave up 4 bases and V 3 bases, and 6 bases lay outside the gene matches. The germline CDR1 and CDR2 sequences are LGHNA and YNFKEQ. There are 16 residues in the CDR3. CDR3 DNA sequence: TGTGCCAGCAGCCATACCGGGACAGGGGATTACAATGAGCAGTTCTTC. Translation: CASSHTGTGDYNEQFF.

The chain is built from TRBV30 and TRBJ1-1; D gene unclear. From germline, CDR1 is GTSNPN and CDR2 SVGIG (reference sequence). The CDR3 is 14 amino acids. The V gene lost 1 base and the J gene lost 4 bases, with 13 bases spanning the gap. Here the CDR3 reads CAWSATTRGTEAFF. The CDR3 DNA reads TGTGCCTGGAGTGCTACAACACGGGGCACTGAAGCTTTCTTT.

This clone was recorded once. This chain joins TRBV28 and TRBJ2-5; 9 bases line up with TRBD1. The CDR3 covers 15 residues. Trimming at V came to 5 bases and at J to 3 bases, leaving 7 bases not matched to a gene. Germline V gene sequence: CDR1 MDHEN, CDR2 SYDVKM. The CDR3 DNA reads TGTGCCAGCAGTACGCGACAGGGGGGAAAAGAGACCCAGTACTTC. It is translated as CASSTRQGGKETQYF.

The V and J genes are TRBV11-2 and TRBJ2-7; TRBD2 matches 8 bases. V gave up 1 base and J gave up 0 bases; unmatched junction bases: 2. The CDR3 has 15 residues. Germline lookup yields CDR1 SGHAT and CDR2 FQNNGV. This CDR3 is CASSLGAGGSYEQYF. The CDR3 bases are TGTGCCAGCAGCTTAGGGGCGGGAGGCTCCTACGAGCAGTACTTC.

This sequence joins TRBV7-9 and TRBJ1-1, with TRBD1 matching over 8 bases. The junction had 6 bases not matched to a gene; V was cut back by 5 bases and J by 4 bases. CDR3 size: 14 residues. CDR1 and CDR2 from the germline V gene are SEHNR and FQNEAQ (reference sequence). Here the CDR3 reads CASSHGQGGTEAFF. The CDR3 DNA reads TGTGCCAGCAGCCACGGACAGGGTGGCACTGAAGCTTTCTTT.

The rearrangement joins TRBV10-3 to TRBJ2-5, with D tentatively TRBD2 (6 bases). CDR1 is ENHRY, CDR2 SYGVKD, per germline. V was clipped by 10 bases and J by 6 bases, with 30 bases between them. CDR3 length equals 17 residues. The CDR3 loop reads CATIDVDVGSRGKTQYF. Written as DNA, the CDR3 is TGTGCCACCATCGATGTTGATGTGGGTTCGCGGGGAAAGACCCAGTACTTC.

Here the CDR3 reads CASSLRLAGVWNEQFF. In DNA form, the CDR3 reads TGTGCCAGCAGCTTAAGACTAGCGGGAGTATGGAATGAGCAGTTCTTC. The chain links TRBV11-2 to TRBJ2-1, with 12 bases fitting TRBD2. This CDR3 has 16 residues. The germline V gene encodes CDR1 SGHAT and CDR2 FQNNGV. Trimming removed 2 bases from V and 7 bases from J; junction bases left unmatched: 6.

The V call is TRBV2, the J call TRBJ1-5, with a tentative D call TRBD1 (5 bases). Looked up from germline, CDR1 is SNHLY and CDR2 is FYNNEI. V lost 3 bases and J 7 bases, leaving 10 bases between the germline ends. This CDR3 is 13 amino acids long. The CDR3 coding sequence is TGTGCCAGCAGTGAGGGGGGTTTCCAGCCCCAGCATTTT. Its protein product is CASSEGGFQPQHF.

There are a few counts of this clone. The J gene is TRBJ2-3, the V gene TRBV7-2; 7 bases are a match to TRBD2. The CDR3 spans 14 residues. V lost 5 bases to trimming and J lost 5 bases; unmatched junction nucleotides: 7. In germline, CDR1 is SGHTA, CDR2 FQGNSA. The CDR3 protein is CASSPGLDVDTQYF. Here the CDR3 DNA reads TGTGCCAGCAGCCCCGGACTAGATGTAGATACGCAGTATTTT.

The chain is built from TRBV2 and TRBJ2-3; TRBD1 might be the D (6 bases). With 6 bases removed from V and 1 base from J, the gap between germline ends came to 14 bases. Germline CDR1 SNHLY, CDR2 FYNNEI. The CDR3 totals 15 residues. The DNA of the CDR3 is TGTGCCAGCAGGGCGCAGAGGACAGGCACAGATACGCAGTATTTT. Its protein product is CASRAQRTGTDTQYF.

This chain uses TRBV15 with TRBJ2-3; D unresolved. Per the germline V gene, CDR1 is LNHNV and CDR2 is YYDKDF (reference sequence). The V gene lost 8 bases and the J gene lost 2 bases, with 11 bases spanning the gap. The CDR3 sequence is 13 residues long. The CDR3 DNA reads TGTGCCACCTCAGGCCAGATCACAGATACGCAGTATTTT. Protein sequence: CATSGQITDTQYF. The full variable domain, with the rest looked up from reference TRBV15 and TRBJ2-3, is DAMVIQNPRYQVTQFGKPVTLSCSQTLNHNVMYWYQQKSSQAPKLLFHYYDKDFNNEADTPDNFQSRRPNTSFCFLDIRSPGLGDTAMYLCATSGQITDTQYFGPGTRLTVL.

The chain uses TRBV29-1 and TRBJ1-2; 7 bases match TRBD1. CDR3 length: 14 amino acids. In germline, CDR1 is SQVTM, CDR2 ANQGSEA. Trimming removed 7 bases from V and 4 bases from J; junction bases left unmatched: 12. The CDR3 coding sequence is TGCAGCGCATTTGGCGGGACAGTTGTCTATGGCTACACCTTC. It translates to CSAFGGTVVYGYTF.

This clone was seen a handful of times. The chain links TRBV9 to TRBJ1-1, with D unclear. The V gene lost 3 bases and the J gene lost 1 base, with 10 bases spanning the gap. The CDR3 extends over 14 amino acids. Germline V lookup: CDR1 SGDLS, CDR2 YYNGEE. CDR3: CASSAQDSNTEAFF. CDR3 bases: TGTGCCAGCAGCGCCCAGGACTCGAACACTGAAGCTTTCTTT.

The chain is built from TRBV6-5 and TRBJ2-7; D uncertain. The CDR3 spans 11 residues. With 6 bases removed from V and 3 bases from J, the gap between germline ends came to 6 bases. The V gene's germline CDR1 is MNHEY and CDR2 SVGAGI. The CDR3 region is CASSFLYEQYF. The CDR3 coding sequence is TGTGCCAGCAGCTTCCTCTACGAGCAGTACTTC.